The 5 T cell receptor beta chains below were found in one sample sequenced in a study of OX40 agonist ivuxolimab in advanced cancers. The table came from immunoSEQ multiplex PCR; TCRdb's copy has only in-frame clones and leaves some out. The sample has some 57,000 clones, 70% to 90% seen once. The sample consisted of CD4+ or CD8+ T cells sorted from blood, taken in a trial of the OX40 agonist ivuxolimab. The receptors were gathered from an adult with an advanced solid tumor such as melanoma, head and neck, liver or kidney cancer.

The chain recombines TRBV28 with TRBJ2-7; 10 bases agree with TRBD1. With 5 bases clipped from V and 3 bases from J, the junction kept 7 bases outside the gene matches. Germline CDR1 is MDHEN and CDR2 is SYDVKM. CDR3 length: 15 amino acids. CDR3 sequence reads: CASSRTGGNGYEQYF. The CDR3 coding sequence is TGTGCCAGCAGTAGGACAGGGGGGAATGGCTACGAGCAGTACTTC.

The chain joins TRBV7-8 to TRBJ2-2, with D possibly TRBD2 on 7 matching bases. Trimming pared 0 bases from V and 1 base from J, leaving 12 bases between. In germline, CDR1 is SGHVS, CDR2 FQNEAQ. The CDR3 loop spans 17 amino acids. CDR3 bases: TGTGCCAGCAGCTTAGCGGCAGCGGGACAGAACACCGGGGAGCTGTTTTTT. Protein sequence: CASSLAAAGQNTGELFF.

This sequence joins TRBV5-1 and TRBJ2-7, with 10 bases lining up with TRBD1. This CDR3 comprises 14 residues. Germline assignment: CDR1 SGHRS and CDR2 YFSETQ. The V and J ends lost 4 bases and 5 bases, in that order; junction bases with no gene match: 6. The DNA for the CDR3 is TGCGCCAGCAGCCGGGACAGGGGCGGCAACGAGCAGTACTTC. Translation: CASSRDRGGNEQYF.

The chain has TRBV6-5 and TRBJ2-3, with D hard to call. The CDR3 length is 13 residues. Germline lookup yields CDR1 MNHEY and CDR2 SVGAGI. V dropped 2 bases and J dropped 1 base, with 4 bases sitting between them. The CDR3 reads CASSYRGTDTQYF. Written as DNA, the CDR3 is TGTGCCAGCAGTTACCGGGGCACAGATACGCAGTATTTT.

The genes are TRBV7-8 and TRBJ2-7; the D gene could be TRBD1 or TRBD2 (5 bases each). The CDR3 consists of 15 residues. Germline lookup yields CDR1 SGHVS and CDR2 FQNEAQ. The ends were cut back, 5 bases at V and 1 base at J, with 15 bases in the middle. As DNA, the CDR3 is TGTGCCAGCAGCAACCGGGACGGCCGATCCTACGAGCAGTACTTC. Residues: CASSNRDGRSYEQYF.